Below are 14 T cell receptor beta chains sequenced from a single sample in a study of blood T cell repertoires in COVID-19. Libraries were prepared by immunoSEQ multiplex PCR; TCRdb keeps only in-frame clonotypes and omits some of them. Of around 15,000 clones listed, about 89% are singletons. Sequenced sample: peripheral blood. The receptors derive from a woman in her 70s in a cohort sampled during active or convalescent COVID-19.

J is TRBJ2-2 and V is TRBV4-1; 15 bases align to TRBD2. J gave up 2 bases and V 5 bases, and 9 bases lay outside the gene matches. Germline CDR1 MGHRA, CDR2 YSYEKL. This CDR3 comprises 19 residues. This CDR3 is CASSSPGLAGGPNTGELFF. CDR3 DNA sequence: TGCGCCAGCAGCTCCCCGGGACTAGCGGGGGGCCCCAACACCGGGGAGCTGTTTTTT.

The chain uses TRBV7-2 and TRBJ2-3; 8 positions match TRBD2. This CDR3 is built from 14 residues. After removal of 2 bases from V and 5 bases from J, the junction contained 3 bases not matched to a gene. Germline V gene sequence: CDR1 SGHTA, CDR2 FQGNSA. This CDR3 is CASSLTSGIDTQYF. The CDR3 DNA follows: TGTGCCAGCAGCTTAACTAGCGGCATAGATACGCAGTATTTT.

This clone appeared a single time. J is TRBJ1-2 and V is TRBV4-3; D is perhaps TRBD1 (6 bases). CDR1 is LGHNA, CDR2 YSLEER, per germline. This CDR3 comprises 15 residues. With 5 bases removed from V and 2 bases from J, the gap between germline ends came to 15 bases. The DNA for the CDR3 is TGCGCCAGCAGCGAACGAGGACAGTCCAACTATGGCTACACCTTC. This gives the protein CASSERGQSNYGYTF.

The V call is TRBV7-2, the J call TRBJ1-1; 10 bases are a match to TRBD1. CDR1 and CDR2 (germline): SGHTA, FQGNSA. This CDR3 comprises 16 residues. After removal of 5 bases from V and 1 base from J, the junction contained 7 bases not matched to a gene. The CDR3 nucleotides read TGTGCCAGCAGCCCGGGACAGGGGTGGCAGAACACTGAAGCTTTCTTT. Translated, it gives CASSPGQGWQNTEAFF.

J is TRBJ2-2 and V is TRBV5-5; 9 bases are shared with TRBD2. The J segment lost 5 bases and the V segment lost 1 base, leaving 6 bases of the junction unmatched. From germline, CDR1 is SGHKS and CDR2 YYEKEE (reference sequence). The CDR3 extends over 16 amino acids. The CDR3, as DNA: TGTGCCAGCAGCTTGACGGCGGGGGGGTTTACCGGGGAGCTGTTTTTT. Translating gives CASSLTAGGFTGELFF.

The V gene is TRBV4-3, the J gene TRBJ1-1; 8 bases are shared with TRBD1. J gave up 4 bases and V 0 bases, and 4 bases lay outside the gene matches. In germline, CDR1 is LGHNA, CDR2 YSLEER. This CDR3 has 15 amino acids. The CDR3 is CASSQDRGLGTEAFF. CDR3 nucleotide sequence: TGCGCCAGCAGCCAAGACAGGGGGCTAGGCACTGAAGCTTTCTTT.

The chain combines TRBV28 with TRBJ1-1; 9 bases line up with TRBD1. In germline, CDR1 is MDHEN, CDR2 SYDVKM. J was trimmed by 5 bases and V by 3 bases; bases with no gene match: 7. This CDR3 has 15 amino acids. Here the CDR3 DNA reads TGTGCCAGCAGTTTCCTACAGGGGGCGGGAACTGAAGCTTTCTTT. This translates into CASSFLQGAGTEAFF.

V gene TRBV28 combines with J gene TRBJ1-2; possibly TRBD1 for D (6 bases). The ends were cut back, 4 bases at V and 5 bases at J, with 20 bases in the middle. In germline, CDR1 is MDHEN, CDR2 SYDVKM. The CDR3 runs to 16 residues. CDR3 region: CASSYGRTADFYGYTF. CDR3 in DNA: TGTGCCAGCAGTTACGGGAGGACAGCGGATTTTTATGGCTACACCTTC.

This chain joins TRBV4-3 and TRBJ2-1, with TRBD2 matching 11 bases. The CDR3 loop spans 16 amino acids. V gave up 3 bases and J gave up 4 bases; unmatched junction bases: 5. The germline V gene encodes CDR1 LGHNA and CDR2 YSLEER. CDR3 in DNA: TGCGCCAGCAGCCAGTTACCTAGCGGGGGGTACAATGAGCAGTTCTTC. It specifies CASSQLPSGGYNEQFF.

CDR3 amino acids: CASRTLNTEAFF. The CDR3 nucleotides read TGTGCCAGCAGAACATTGAACACTGAAGCTTTCTTT. The chain joins TRBV6-5 to TRBJ1-1; D is undetermined. Germline values: CDR1 MNHEY, CDR2 SVGAGI. The CDR3 spans 12 residues. V lost 6 bases, J lost 0 bases, and 5 bases lay in between.

The rearrangement uses TRBV5-1 and TRBJ1-2; D might be TRBD1 (6 bases). Germline-derived CDR1 and CDR2 are SGHRS and YFSETQ. The CDR3 extends over 16 amino acids. V gave up 2 bases and J gave up 0 bases, with 14 bases separating them. CDR3 DNA: TGCGCCAGCAGCTTTAACCGGGACACAGCTAACTATGGCTACACCTTC. It codes for CASSFNRDTANYGYTF.

The CDR3 loop is CASSPRREGGVRYTF. In DNA, the CDR3 is TGTGCCAGCAGTCCCCGGAGGGAAGGAGGTGTAAGGTACACCTTC. The chain has TRBV7-9 and TRBJ1-2; D is unresolved. Looked up from germline, CDR1 is SEHNR and CDR2 is FQNEAQ (reference sequence). The V end was cut by 6 bases, the J end by 11 bases, with 25 bases between. CDR3 length equals 15 residues.

V is TRBV5-1 and J is TRBJ1-1, with D maybe TRBD1 (5 bases). The CDR3 is 14 residues long. With 1 base removed from V and 7 bases from J, the gap between germline ends came to 14 bases. Germline V gene sequence: CDR1 SGHRS, CDR2 YFSETQ. The CDR3 loop reads CASSLTATGGEAFF. The CDR3 DNA sequence: TGCGCCAGCAGCTTGACAGCGACCGGGGGTGAAGCTTTCTTT.

This chain uses TRBV4-3 with TRBJ2-1, with 11 bases identical to TRBD2. The CDR3 consists of 19 residues. Germline V gene lookup returns CDR1 LGHNA and CDR2 YSLEER. With V trimmed by 3 bases and J by 3 bases, 13 bases remained unmatched. The CDR3 nucleotides are TGCGCCAGCAGCCAGGGATTTAGCGGGGGGGCTTTAAACTACAATGAGCAGTTCTTC. This sequence encodes CASSQGFSGGALNYNEQFF.